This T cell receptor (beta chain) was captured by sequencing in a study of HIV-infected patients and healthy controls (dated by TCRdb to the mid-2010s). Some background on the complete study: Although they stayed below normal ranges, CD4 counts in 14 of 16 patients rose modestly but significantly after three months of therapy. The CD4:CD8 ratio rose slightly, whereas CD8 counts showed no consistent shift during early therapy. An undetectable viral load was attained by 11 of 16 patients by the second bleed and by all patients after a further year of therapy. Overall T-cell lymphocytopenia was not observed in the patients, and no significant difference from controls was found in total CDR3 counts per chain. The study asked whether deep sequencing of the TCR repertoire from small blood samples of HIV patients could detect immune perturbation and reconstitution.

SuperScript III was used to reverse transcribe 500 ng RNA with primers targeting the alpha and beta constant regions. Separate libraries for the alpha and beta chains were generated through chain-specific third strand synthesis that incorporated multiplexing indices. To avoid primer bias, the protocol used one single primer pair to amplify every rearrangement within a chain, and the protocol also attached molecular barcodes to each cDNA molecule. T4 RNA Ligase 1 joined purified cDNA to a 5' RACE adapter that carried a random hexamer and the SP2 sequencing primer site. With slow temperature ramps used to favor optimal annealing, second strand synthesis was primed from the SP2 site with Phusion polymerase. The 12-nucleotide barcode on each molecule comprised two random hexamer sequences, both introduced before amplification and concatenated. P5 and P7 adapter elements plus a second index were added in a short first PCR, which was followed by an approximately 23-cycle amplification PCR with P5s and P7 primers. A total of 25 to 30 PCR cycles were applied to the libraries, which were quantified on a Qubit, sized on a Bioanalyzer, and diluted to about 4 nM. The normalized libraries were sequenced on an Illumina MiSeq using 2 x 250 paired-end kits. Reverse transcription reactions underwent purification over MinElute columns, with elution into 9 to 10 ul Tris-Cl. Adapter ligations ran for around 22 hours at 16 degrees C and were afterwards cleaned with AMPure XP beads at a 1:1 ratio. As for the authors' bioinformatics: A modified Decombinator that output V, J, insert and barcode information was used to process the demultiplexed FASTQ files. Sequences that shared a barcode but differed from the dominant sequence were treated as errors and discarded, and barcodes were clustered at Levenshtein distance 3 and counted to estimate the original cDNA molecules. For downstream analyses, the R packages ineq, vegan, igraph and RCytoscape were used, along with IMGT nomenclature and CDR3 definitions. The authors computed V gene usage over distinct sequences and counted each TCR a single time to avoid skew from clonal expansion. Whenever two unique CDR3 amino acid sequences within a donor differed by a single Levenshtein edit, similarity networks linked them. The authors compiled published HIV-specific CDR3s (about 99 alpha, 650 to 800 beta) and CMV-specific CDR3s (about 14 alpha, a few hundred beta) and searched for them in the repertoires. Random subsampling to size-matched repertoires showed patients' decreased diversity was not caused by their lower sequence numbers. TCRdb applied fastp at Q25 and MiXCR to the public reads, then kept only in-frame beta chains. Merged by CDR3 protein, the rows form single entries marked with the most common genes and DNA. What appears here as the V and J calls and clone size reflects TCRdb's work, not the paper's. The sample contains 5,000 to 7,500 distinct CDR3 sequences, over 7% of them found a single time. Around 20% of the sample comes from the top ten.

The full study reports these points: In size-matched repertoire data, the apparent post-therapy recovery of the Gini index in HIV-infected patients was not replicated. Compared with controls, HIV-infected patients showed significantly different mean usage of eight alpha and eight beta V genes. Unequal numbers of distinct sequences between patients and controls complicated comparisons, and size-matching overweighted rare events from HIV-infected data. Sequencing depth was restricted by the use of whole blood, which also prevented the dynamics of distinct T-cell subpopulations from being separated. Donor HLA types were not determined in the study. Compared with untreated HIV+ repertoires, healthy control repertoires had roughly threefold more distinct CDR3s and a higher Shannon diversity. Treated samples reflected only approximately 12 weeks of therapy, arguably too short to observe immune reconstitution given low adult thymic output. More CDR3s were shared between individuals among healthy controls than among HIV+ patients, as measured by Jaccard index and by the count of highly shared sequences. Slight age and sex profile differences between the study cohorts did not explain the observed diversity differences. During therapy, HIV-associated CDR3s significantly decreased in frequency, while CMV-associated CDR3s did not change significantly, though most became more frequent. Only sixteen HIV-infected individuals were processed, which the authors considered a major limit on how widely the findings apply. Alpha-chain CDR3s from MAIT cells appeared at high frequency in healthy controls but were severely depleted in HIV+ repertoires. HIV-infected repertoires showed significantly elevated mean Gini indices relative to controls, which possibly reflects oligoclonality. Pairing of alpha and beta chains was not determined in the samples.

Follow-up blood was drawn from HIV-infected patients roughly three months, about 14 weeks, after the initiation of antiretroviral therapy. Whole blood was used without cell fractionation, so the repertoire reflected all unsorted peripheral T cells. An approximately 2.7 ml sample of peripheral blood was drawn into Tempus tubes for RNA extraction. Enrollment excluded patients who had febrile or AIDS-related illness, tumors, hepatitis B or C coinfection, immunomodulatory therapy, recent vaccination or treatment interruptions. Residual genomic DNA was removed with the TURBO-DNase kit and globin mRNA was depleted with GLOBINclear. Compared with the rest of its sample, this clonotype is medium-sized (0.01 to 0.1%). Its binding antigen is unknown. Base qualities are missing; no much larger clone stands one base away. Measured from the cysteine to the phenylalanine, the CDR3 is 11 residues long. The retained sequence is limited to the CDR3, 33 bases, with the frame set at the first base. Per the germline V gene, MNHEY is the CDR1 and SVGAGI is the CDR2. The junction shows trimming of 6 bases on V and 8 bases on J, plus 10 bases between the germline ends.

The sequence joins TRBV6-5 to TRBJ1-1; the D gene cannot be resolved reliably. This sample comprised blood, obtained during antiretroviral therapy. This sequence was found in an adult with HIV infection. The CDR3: CASRNTNEAFF. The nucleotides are TGTGCCAGCAGAAATACAAACGAAGCTTTCTTT.